The 2 T cell receptor beta chains given below trace back to one sample, sequenced in a study of control samples from healthy donors and cancer patients. The data were produced by immunoSEQ multiplex PCR, yet TCRdb's version contains in-frame clones alone and is incomplete. In the table there are approximately 170,000 clones, approximately 90% of which are singletons. Source material: blood. These receptors all come from a woman in her 30s in good health.

This chain connects TRBV5-1 to TRBJ2-2, with D hard to call. CDR3 length equals 14 residues. V was pared by 0 bases and J by 1 base, with 4 bases between. CDR1 SGHRS and CDR2 YFSETQ come from the germline V gene. The CDR3 loop reads CASSLDGNTGELFF. The CDR3 nucleotides read TGCGCCAGCAGCTTGGACGGGAACACCGGGGAGCTGTTTTTT.

A few counts support this clone. The chain couples TRBV28 to TRBJ1-4, with D tentatively TRBD1 (5 bases). V lost 3 bases and J 8 bases, leaving 16 bases between the germline ends. This CDR3 comprises 15 residues. Germline CDR1 and CDR2: MDHEN and SYDVKM. This CDR3 is CASSFVLGEGEKLFF. The CDR3 nucleotides are TGTGCCAGCAGTTTTGTCTTGGGGGAAGGAGAAAAACTGTTTTTT.